What follows describes a single T cell receptor beta chain. These data belong to a study of blood T cell repertoires in COVID-19. CDR1 and CDR2 (germline): SEHNR, FQNEAQ (reference sequence). The CDR3 spans 14 residues. V dropped 4 bases and J dropped 2 bases, with 11 bases sitting between them. Generated by immunoSEQ multiplex PCR, the TCRdb table keeps only in-frame clones and is missing some. Among around 290,000 clones listed, about 88% were seen once. Sequenced sample: PBMCs or T cells enriched from blood (not recorded which). The receptor's source is a woman aged 55-75 years in a cohort exposed to, infected with or recovered from COVID-19 (not recorded which). V and J are TRBV7-9 and TRBJ2-5, with TRBD2 as a possible D gene (5 bases). CDR3 sequence: CASSWVSGQETQYF. The CDR3 DNA sequence: TGTGCCAGCAGCTGGGTAAGCGGACAAGAGACCCAGTACTTC.